This T cell receptor (beta chain) came from a study of radiation and T cells in renal cell carcinoma. Regarding the study as a whole: In blood, top tumor clones expanded by 2 weeks, shrinking by 4.

This CDR3 contains 15 residues. The germline V and J ends were trimmed by 6 bases and 0 bases, with 12 bases remaining between them. The germline V gene has CDR1 SGHVS and CDR2 FQNEAQ. The repertoire was sequenced with immunoSEQ multiplex PCR; TCRdb's copy has only in-frame clones and lacks some. The table has approximately 150,000 clones, around 88% seen once. About this clone: Its cognate antigen is unknown.

As to time point: blood 4 weeks post-SBRT, at nephrectomy. Treatment defined: 15 Gy SBRT to primary tumor, nephrectomy 4 weeks later. Nephrectomy followed 15 Gy stereotactic body radiation by 4 weeks. Serial blood draws occurred at baseline and 2 and 4 weeks post-SBRT. The patient's renal cell carcinoma had clear cell pathology. This specimen consisted of blood, obtained from a patient whose treatment included radiotherapy and nephrectomy. This TCR came from a woman in her forties or fifties with renal cell carcinoma. This chain links TRBV7-8 with TRBJ1-3; no clear D. CDR3 sequence reads: CASRETAFSGNTIYF. CDR3 nucleotide sequence: TGTGCCAGCAGGGAGACTGCCTTCTCTGGAAACACCATATATTTT.